Sequencing of this T cell receptor beta chain was carried out in a study of blood T cell repertoires in COVID-19. Study overall: The United States, Italy and Spain provided the acute and convalescent COVID-19 samples. T cells, B-cell-depleted T cells, or PBMCs supplied cDNA or gDNA.

Original processing notes: Reference gene primers were amplified, and this amplification served to estimate nucleated cell counts. The table came from immunoSEQ multiplex PCR; TCRdb's copy has only in-frame clones and leaves some out. Clonal size and the V and J genes are those of that table, whereas D and trimming came from the DNA. Of just over 95,000 clones in the sample, around 76% were seen once. The CDR3 length is 14 residues. Germline V gene data show CDR1 as SGHRS and CDR2 as YFSETQ. V lost 4 bases and J 6 bases, leaving 16 bases between the germline ends. This TCR came from a man older than 75 with acute or convalescent COVID-19. Input material: peripheral blood. V usage is TRBV5-1 and J usage is TRBJ1-1, with D perhaps TRBD1 (6 bases). The CDR3 coding sequence is TGCGCCAGCAGCCGGCTAGGGGGAGTGGCTGAAGCTTTCTTT. Translating it yields CASSRLGGVAEAFF.